This TCR beta chain appears in the sequencing data of a study of breast tumors, draining lymph nodes, adjacent tissues (dated by TCRdb to 2016 to 2017). Concerning the study at large: In breast cancer patients, the study compared the TCR beta repertoires of tumor, adjacent nontumor tissue and axillary lymph nodes. The study aimed to assess the relationships and possible T-cell exchange between tumor, surrounding tissue and draining lymph node repertoires in human breast cancer.

Sequencing used an Illumina HiSeq 2000. TCR beta chain libraries were generated through multiplex PCR amplification. High-throughput sequencing was used to analyze the amplified TCR beta chain products. The public reads were reanalyzed by TCRdb: fastp trimming at Q25, MiXCR alignment, in-frame beta chains only. Records with the same CDR3 protein are collapsed into one entry carrying the most frequent genes and DNA. For this sample the table gives 25,000 or so distinct CDR3 sequences, of which under 30% were detected only once. Of the sample, 13% is held by the ten largest clones. Paper-wide results and their limitations: In luminal-like breast cancer, tumor and nontumor tissue repertoires resembled each other significantly more than in basal-like breast cancer. The data were considered consistent with the idea that most tumor T cells come from the lymph node and then expand in tumor tissue. Tumors showed preferential V and J gene usage, and their T-cell repertoire diversity fell below that of lymph nodes yet above that of nontumor tissue. The conclusion that tumor T cells originate in lymph nodes was framed as consistent with a hypothesis rather than directly demonstrated.

This clonotype has at least ten counts. Its antigen remains undetermined. The record has no base qualities; no much larger clone is one base away. Material: breast tumor tissue. This TCR came from a female donor with breast cancer. Some clones in this sample may be carry-over from other donors' samples.

For the CDR3, the sequence is CASSLWGGLNTF. The DNA reads as follows: TGTGCCAGCAGCTTATGGGGCGGTCTTAACACCTTC. The chain is assembled from TRBV7-9 and TRBJ1-2; the D gene is perhaps TRBD1, on 5 matching bases. Taken from cysteine to phenylalanine, the CDR3 has 12 residues. Here the CDR3 DNA is all that survives: 36 bases in frame from base 1. Trimming takes 2 bases from V and 12 bases from J, and the germline ends sit 13 bases apart. CDR1 and CDR2, per the germline V gene (reference sequence), are SEHNR and FQNEAQ.